The entry below describes one TCR beta chain. Its antigen remains unidentified. Sequencing was performed with immunoSEQ multiplex PCR; in TCRdb, only in-frame clones are kept and a portion is missing. The sample consists of 8,800 or so clones, around 81% of them appearing once. Patients had resection in Japan or China between about 2014 and 2018. The CDR3 contains 14 residues. V was clipped by 0 bases and J by 4 bases, with 11 bases between them. Germline V gives CDR1 SGHTS, CDR2 YDEGEE. The data derive from a study of immune evolution from preneoplasia to lung adenocarcinoma. Regarding the study as a whole: From normal lung to invasive adenocarcinoma, top clone frequencies appeared to decrease. Later-stage lesions appeared to have more T cells, more diversity, less clonality.

This receptor was taken from a person in their 70s with lung adenocarcinoma. The sample consisted of FFPE adjacent normal lung tissue. The V call is TRBV5-8, the J call TRBJ2-7; D might be TRBD1 (5 bases). The CDR3 sequence is CASSLDQGAYEQYF. The CDR3, as DNA: TGTGCCAGCAGCTTGGACCAAGGGGCTTACGAGCAGTACTTC.